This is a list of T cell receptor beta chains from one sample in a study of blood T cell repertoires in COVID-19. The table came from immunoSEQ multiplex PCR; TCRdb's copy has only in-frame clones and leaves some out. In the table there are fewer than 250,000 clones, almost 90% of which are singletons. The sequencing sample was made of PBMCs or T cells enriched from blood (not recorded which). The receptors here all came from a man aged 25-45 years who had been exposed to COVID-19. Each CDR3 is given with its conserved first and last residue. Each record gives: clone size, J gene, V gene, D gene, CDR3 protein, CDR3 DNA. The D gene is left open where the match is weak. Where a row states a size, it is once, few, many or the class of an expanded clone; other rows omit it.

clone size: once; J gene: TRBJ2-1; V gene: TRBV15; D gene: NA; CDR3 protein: CATSSRDVFGGEQFF; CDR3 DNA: TGTGCCACCAGCAGCCGCGATGTGTTCGGAGGTGAGCAGTTCTTC
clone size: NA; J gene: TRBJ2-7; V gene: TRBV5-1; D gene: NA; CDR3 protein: CASSRGPGGRSYEQYF; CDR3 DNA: TGCGCCAGCAGCCGCGGTCCGGGGGGCCGGTCCTACGAGCAGTACTTC
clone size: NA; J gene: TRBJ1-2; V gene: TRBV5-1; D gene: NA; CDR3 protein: CASSLSTYGYTF; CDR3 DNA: TGCGCCAGCAGCTTAAGCACCTATGGCTACACCTTC
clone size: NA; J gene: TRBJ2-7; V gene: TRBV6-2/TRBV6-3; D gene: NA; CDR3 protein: CASSSYYEQYF; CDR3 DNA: TGTGCCAGCAGTTCCTACTACGAGCAGTACTTC
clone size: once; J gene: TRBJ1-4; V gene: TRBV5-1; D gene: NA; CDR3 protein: CASSAMGWTGEKLFF; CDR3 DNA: TGCGCCAGCAGCGCCATGGGGTGGACGGGGGAAAAACTGTTTTTT
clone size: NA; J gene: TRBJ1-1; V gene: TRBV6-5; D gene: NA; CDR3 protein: CASSLTGLKNTEAFF; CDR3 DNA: TGTGCCAGCAGTTTGACTGGATTGAAGAACACTGAAGCTTTCTTT
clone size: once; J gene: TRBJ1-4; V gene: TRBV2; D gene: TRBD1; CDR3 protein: CASSSDRGKNEKLFF; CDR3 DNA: TGTGCCAGCAGTTCCGACAGGGGAAAAAATGAAAAACTGTTTTTT
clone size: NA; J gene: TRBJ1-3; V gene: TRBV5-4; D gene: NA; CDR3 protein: CASSLQSGTSGNTIYF; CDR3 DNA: TGTGCCAGCAGCTTGCAGTCAGGCACCTCTGGAAACACCATATATTTT
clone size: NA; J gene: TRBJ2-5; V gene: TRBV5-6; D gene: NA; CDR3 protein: CASSLTFQETQYF; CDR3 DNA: TGTGCCAGCAGCTTGACTTTTCAAGAGACCCAGTACTTC
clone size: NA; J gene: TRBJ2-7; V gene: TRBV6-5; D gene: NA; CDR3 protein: CASSYPRGEQYF; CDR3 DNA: TGTGCCAGCAGTTACCCTAGAGGCGAGCAGTACTTC
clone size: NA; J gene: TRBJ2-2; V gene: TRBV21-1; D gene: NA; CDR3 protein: CASSPSTRPGHGRAGELFF; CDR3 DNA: TGTGCCAGCAGCCCCTCAACCCGACCGGGACACGGGAGGGCCGGGGAGCTGTTTTTT
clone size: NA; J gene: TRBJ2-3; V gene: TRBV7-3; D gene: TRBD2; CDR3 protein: CASSPKLAGGDTQYF; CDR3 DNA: TGTGCCAGCAGCCCAAAGCTAGCGGGGGGAGATACGCAGTATTTT
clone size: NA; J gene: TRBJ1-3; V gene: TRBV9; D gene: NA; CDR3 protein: CASSPQEYRELSGNTIYF; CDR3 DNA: TGTGCCAGCAGCCCCCAGGAATACAGGGAACTCTCTGGAAACACCATATATTTT
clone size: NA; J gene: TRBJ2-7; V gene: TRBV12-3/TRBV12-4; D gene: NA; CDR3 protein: CASSLDGAEQYF; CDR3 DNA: TGTGCCAGCAGTTTAGACGGAGCCGAGCAGTACTTC
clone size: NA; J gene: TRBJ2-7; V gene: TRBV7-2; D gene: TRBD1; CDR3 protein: CASTHRTGRMSGEQYF; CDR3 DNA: TGTGCCAGCACCCATCGGACAGGGAGAATGTCGGGCGAGCAGTACTTC
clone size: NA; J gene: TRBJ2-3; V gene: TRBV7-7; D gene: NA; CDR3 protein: CASSKTASRTDTQYF; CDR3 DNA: TGTGCCAGCAGCAAAACGGCTAGCCGTACAGATACGCAGTATTTT